This TCR beta chain came from a study of blood T cells in healthy people across ages. General study points: Diversity estimates drawn from one million T cells were deemed underestimates. Donor CMV status, an unknown factor, possibly confounded changes in expanded clonotypes.

This CDR3 is built from 14 residues. Germline loops: CDR1 SGHDN, CDR2 FVKESK. The V end lost 1 base, the J end lost 3 bases, and 10 bases lay between the germline ends. Donor samples were obtained from healthy Caucasian individuals from Russia, aged about 6 to 90. Comment on this clonotype: Its antigen is currently unknown.

The authors ran a second PCR of about 7 to 12 cycles using a sample-barcoded 5' primer and a J-beta primer mix. Each CDR3 protein is one row after TCRdb ran MiXCR on the 5' RACE reads. The sample records about 830,000 distinct CDR3 sequences, about 62% being singletons. This clonotype was obtained from a man younger than 45 in good health. The chain carries TRBV14 and TRBJ2-7, with D possibly being TRBD2 (5 bases). Sequencing input: blood. The DNA of the CDR3 is TGTGCCAGCAGCCAAGGGACTGGATTCTACGAGCAGTACTTC. Its translation is CASSQGTGFYEQYF.